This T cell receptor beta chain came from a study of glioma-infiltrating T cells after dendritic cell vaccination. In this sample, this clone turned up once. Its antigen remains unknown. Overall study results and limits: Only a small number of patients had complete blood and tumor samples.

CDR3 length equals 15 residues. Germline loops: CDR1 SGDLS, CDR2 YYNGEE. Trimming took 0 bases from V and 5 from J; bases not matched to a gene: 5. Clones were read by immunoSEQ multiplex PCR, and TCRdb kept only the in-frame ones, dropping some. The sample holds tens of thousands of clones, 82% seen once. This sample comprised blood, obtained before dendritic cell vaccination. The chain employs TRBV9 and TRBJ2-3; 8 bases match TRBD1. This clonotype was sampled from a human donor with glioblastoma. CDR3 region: CASSVEGTGGDTQYF. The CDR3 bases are TGTGCCAGCAGCGTAGAGGGGACAGGTGGAGATACGCAGTATTTT.